The 26 T cell receptor beta chains reported below all come from one sample, sequenced in a study of T cells in Graves' hyperthyroidism and ophthalmopathy. Amplification of TCR beta CDR3 regions was performed using RNA transcripts as template. The HTBI primer set was used in a first-round RT-PCR of the TCR CDR3. One entry per CDR3 protein results from TCRdb running MiXCR on the multiplex PCR reads. Among fewer than 650,000 distinct CDR3 sequences listed, 14% were seen once. What was sequenced was blood. The receptor source for this set is a woman in her thirties or forties with Graves' hyperthyroidism.

The chain joins TRBV3-1 to TRBJ2-1; D remains unclear. Looked up from germline, CDR1 is LGHDT and CDR2 is YNNKEL (reference sequence). The CDR3 is 12 residues long. The V end was cut by 7 bases, the J end by 3 bases, with 7 bases between. The CDR3 spells CASKTGYNEQFF. For the CDR3, the DNA is TGTGCCAGCAAGACTGGCTACAATGAGCAGTTCTTC.

This clonotype came up a few times. The J gene is TRBJ2-2, the V gene TRBV27; perhaps TRBD2 as D (5 bases). Germline V CDR1 and CDR2: MNHEY, SMNVEV (reference sequence). The ends were cut back, 2 bases at V and 5 bases at J, with 12 bases in the middle. This CDR3 has 15 amino acids. As DNA, the CDR3 is TGTGCCAGCAGTTTAAGTGTAGCGCCGACCGGGGAGCTGTTTTTT. Its protein product is CASSLSVAPTGELFF.

The genes are TRBV20-1 and TRBJ2-1, with 8 bases identical to TRBD2. Germline CDR1 reads DFQATT; CDR2 reads SNEGSKA (reference sequence). Trimming at V came to 3 bases and at J to 3 bases, leaving 7 bases not matched to a gene. The CDR3 contains 15 residues. CDR3 coding DNA: TGCAGTGCTAGCGGGGCGGGGGGAGACTACAATGAGCAGTTCTTC. Amino acid sequence: CSASGAGGDYNEQFF.

In this sample, this clonotype turned up many times. The V call is TRBV18, the J call TRBJ1-3, with D uncertain. There are 16 residues in the CDR3. Germline-derived CDR1 and CDR2 are KGHSH and LQKENI. V was cut by 3 bases and J by 0 bases, with 12 bases left in between. CDR3 in DNA: TGTGCCAGCTCACCCCGTTCTACTATCTCTGGAAACACCATATATTTT. Translating gives CASSPRSTISGNTIYF.

This clonotype was seen only a few times. The chain joins TRBV18 to TRBJ2-3; 8 positions match TRBD1. The CDR3 runs to 17 residues. In germline, CDR1 is KGHSH, CDR2 LQKENI. V was clipped by 3 bases and J by 0 bases; unmatched bases: 8. CDR3 bases: TGTGCCAGCTCACCGGTAGGACAGGGATCTAGCACAGATACGCAGTATTTT. Its protein is CASSPVGQGSSTDTQYF.

The chain is built from TRBV20-1 and TRBJ1-1, with 8 bases matching TRBD1. The CDR3 is 13 amino acids. V trimming: 6 bases; J trimming: 1 base; junction bases outside the gene matches: 4. Germline CDR1 is DFQATT and CDR2 is SNEGSKA (reference sequence). CDR3 residues: CSASQGANTEAFF. CDR3 coding DNA: TGCAGTGCCTCCCAGGGGGCGAACACTGAAGCTTTCTTT.

This clonotype was detected many times. The V gene is TRBV6-1, the J gene TRBJ2-7; tentative D call: TRBD1 (6 bases). This CDR3 spans 16 amino acids. The germline V gene has CDR1 MNHNS and CDR2 SASEGT. Trimming pared 3 bases from V and 0 bases from J, leaving 15 bases between. The CDR3 sequence is CASSDPRTASSYEQYF. In nucleotides, the CDR3 is TGTGCCAGCAGTGACCCCCGGACAGCCAGCTCCTACGAGCAGTACTTC.

This chain joins TRBV7-2 and TRBJ2-2, with 14 nucleotides matching TRBD2. This CDR3 region has 18 residues. CDR1 SGHTA and CDR2 FQGNSA come from the germline V gene. V gave up 6 bases and J gave up 6 bases; unmatched junction bases: 12. CDR3 DNA sequence: TGTGCCAGCAGACTTGTAGGGACTAGCGGGAGAGATGCCGGGGAGCTGTTTTTT. As protein: CASRLVGTSGRDAGELFF.

This clonotype was recorded at least ten times. The chain links TRBV18 to TRBJ2-2; D call uncertain. This CDR3 contains 11 residues. Trimming removed 7 bases from V and 5 bases from J, with 5 bases in between. Germline lookup yields CDR1 KGHSH and CDR2 LQKENI. The CDR3 here is CASLATGELFF. CDR3 nucleotide sequence: TGTGCCAGCTTGGCGACCGGGGAGCTGTTTTTT.

This clonotype came up many times. The genes are TRBV20-1 and TRBJ1-1, with 7 bases that match TRBD1. CDR1 is DFQATT, CDR2 SNEGSKA, per germline (reference sequence). After removal of 5 bases from V and 5 bases from J, the junction contained 5 bases not matched to a gene. This CDR3 spans 12 amino acids. This CDR3 is CSAADRTTEAFF. The CDR3 bases are TGCAGTGCTGCGGACAGGACGACTGAAGCTTTCTTT.

This clonotype was counted a single time. This rearrangement joins TRBV20-1 to TRBJ2-3, with 11 bases aligning to TRBD2. The CDR3 runs to 14 residues. The germline V gene encodes CDR1 DFQATT and CDR2 SNEGSKA (reference sequence). The V gene end was trimmed by 6 bases and the J gene end by 4 bases; junction bases not matched to a gene: 6. The CDR3: CSAPLAGEADTQYF. The CDR3 DNA reads TGCAGTGCGCCACTAGCGGGAGAGGCAGATACGCAGTATTTT.

This clonotype was seen ten or more times. CDR3 in amino acids: CASSQVFRVKSYEQYF. CDR3 in DNA: TGCGCCAGCAGCCAAGTCTTCAGGGTCAAAAGCTACGAGCAGTACTTC. V and J are TRBV4-1 and TRBJ2-7; maybe TRBD1 (5 bases). This CDR3 is built from 16 residues. V shed 1 base and J shed 3 bases, with 16 bases lying between them. Germline CDR1 MGHRA, CDR2 YSYEKL.

The chain joins TRBV5-1 to TRBJ2-2; 7 bases fit TRBD2. The CDR3 covers 17 residues. Germline CDR1 reads SGHRS; CDR2 reads YFSETQ. The ends lost 2 bases at V and 2 bases at J; junction bases unmatched: 9. DNA for the CDR3: TGCGCCAGCAGCTTACTAGCGAGGGACTCTAACACCGGGGAGCTGTTTTTT. Translating it yields CASSLLARDSNTGELFF.

V gene TRBV2 combines with J gene TRBJ2-6, with 10 nucleotides matching TRBD1. CDR1 and CDR2 (germline): SNHLY, FYNNEI. Trimming removed 7 bases from V and 0 bases from J; junction bases left unmatched: 6. The CDR3 has 17 amino acids. The DNA for the CDR3 is TGTGCCAGCACCCCTTGGACAGGGGGCTCTGGGGCCAACGTCCTGACTTTC. It specifies CASTPWTGGSGANVLTF.

This clonotype was seen only a few times. The chain has TRBV5-1 and TRBJ2-1, with TRBD2 identical over 10 bases. Germline V gene lookup returns CDR1 SGHRS and CDR2 YFSETQ. The CDR3 covers 22 residues. After removal of 0 bases from V and 0 bases from J, the junction contained 18 bases not matched to a gene. In nucleotides, the CDR3 is TGCGCCAGCAGCTTGGGACAGGAGCCGGGACTAGCGCTACTTAACTCCTACAATGAGCAGTTCTTC. Its protein product is CASSLGQEPGLALLNSYNEQFF.

This clonotype was seen just once. The V and J genes are TRBV12-3 or TRBV12-4 and TRBJ2-5; 8 nucleotides match TRBD1. The CDR3 extends over 14 amino acids. J gave up 7 bases and V 5 bases, and 9 bases lay outside the gene matches. The CDR3 region is CASSTGTGTGTQYF. As DNA, the CDR3 is TGTGCCAGCAGTACCGGGACAGGCACCGGGACCCAGTACTTC.

This clonotype was seen more than once but under ten times. V usage is TRBV4-1 and J usage is TRBJ1-5; D unresolved. Germline V gene lookup returns CDR1 MGHRA and CDR2 YSYEKL. The ends were cut back, 3 bases at V and 6 bases at J, with 9 bases in the middle. The CDR3 covers 13 residues. The CDR3 loop is CASSHPGGQPQHF. Written as DNA, the CDR3 is TGCGCCAGCAGCCACCCGGGTGGTCAGCCCCAGCATTTT.

This clonotype was found many times. This chain joins TRBV27 and TRBJ2-7, with D unclear. The CDR3 covers 15 residues. Germline V lookup: CDR1 MNHEY, CDR2 SMNVEV (reference sequence). Trimming took off 3 bases at V and 1 base at J, with 13 bases between the two ends. In nucleotides, the CDR3 is TGTGCCAGCAGTTTTGTCGGAGTCCTTTCCTACGAGCAGTACTTC. Protein: CASSFVGVLSYEQYF.

There are a few counts of this clonotype. V and J are TRBV27 and TRBJ2-1, with 14 bases identical to TRBD2. J gave up 5 bases and V 5 bases, and 5 bases lay outside the gene matches. In germline, CDR1 is MNHEY, CDR2 SMNVEV (reference sequence). This CDR3 comprises 16 residues. CDR3 region: CASSAGTSGRNNEQFF. The CDR3 bases are TGTGCCAGCAGTGCCGGGACTAGCGGGAGAAACAATGAGCAGTTCTTC.

V gene TRBV5-1 combines with J gene TRBJ1-5, with TRBD1 as a possible D gene (6 bases). Per the germline V gene, CDR1 is SGHRS and CDR2 is YFSETQ. Trimming shortened V by 4 bases and J by 4 bases, and 15 bases separated the two germline ends. The CDR3 sequence is 15 residues long. The CDR3 protein is CASSPLLGGNQPQHF. The CDR3 bases are TGCGCCAGCAGCCCACTCCTAGGGGGAAATCAGCCCCAGCATTTT.

In its sample, this clonotype was seen many times. The chain uses TRBV28 and TRBJ2-7, with D perhaps assigned TRBD1 or TRBD2 (6 bases each). Germline lookup yields CDR1 MDHEN and CDR2 SYDVKM. V lost 3 bases to trimming and J lost 2 bases, with 11 bases between them. CDR3 length equals 14 residues. CDR3 in DNA: TGTGCCAGCAGTTTTGGGGGGCTAACCTACGAGCAGTACTTC. It yields the protein CASSFGGLTYEQYF.

This clonotype has only a few counts. The chain employs TRBV7-3 and TRBJ1-1; possible D gene TRBD1, 5 bases. Between the trimmed V and J ends, which lost 3 bases and 6 bases, there was a span of 11 bases. In germline, CDR1 is SGHTA, CDR2 FQGTGA. The CDR3 length is 13 residues. This CDR3 is CASSFPGMSEAFF. CDR3 coding DNA: TGTGCCAGCAGCTTTCCAGGGATGTCTGAAGCTTTCTTT.

This clonotype was seen ten or more times. The chain's CDR3 is CASSPLVTNIQYF. The CDR3 region has the DNA TGTGCCAGCAGCCCGTTAGTTACGAACATTCAGTACTTC. The rearrangement links TRBV11-2 to TRBJ2-4, with D uncertain. There are 13 residues in the CDR3. From germline, CDR1 is SGHAT and CDR2 FQNNGV. Trimming pared 5 bases from V and 7 bases from J, leaving 12 bases between.

The sample holds many counts of this clonotype. The chain links TRBV18 to TRBJ2-1; 9 bases map to TRBD2. Trimming removed 4 bases from V and 1 base from J; junction bases left unmatched: 5. Germline assignment: CDR1 KGHSH and CDR2 LQKENI. The CDR3 has 16 amino acids. The CDR3 loop reads CASSLRLAASYNEQFF. The CDR3 nucleotides are TGTGCCAGCTCACTCAGACTAGCGGCATCCTACAATGAGCAGTTCTTC.

The chain is built from TRBV6-1 and TRBJ2-1; 10 bases are shared with TRBD2. Unmatched junction bases numbered 6, after V lost 7 bases and J lost 3 bases. CDR3 size: 15 residues. In germline, CDR1 is MNHNS, CDR2 SASEGT. The CDR3 region has the DNA TGTGCCAGCACAACCCGGACTAGCGGCTACAATGAGCAGTTCTTC. Its translation: CASTTRTSGYNEQFF.

This clonotype was recorded at least ten times. The rearrangement joins TRBV30 to TRBJ1-3; D call uncertain. The CDR3 consists of 12 residues. The V end lost 0 bases, the J end lost 5 bases, and 5 bases lay between the germline ends. Germline assignment: CDR1 GTSNPN and CDR2 SVGIG (reference sequence). CDR3 amino acids: CAWSVDRNTIYF. The CDR3 DNA reads TGTGCCTGGAGTGTTGACAGAAACACCATATATTTT.